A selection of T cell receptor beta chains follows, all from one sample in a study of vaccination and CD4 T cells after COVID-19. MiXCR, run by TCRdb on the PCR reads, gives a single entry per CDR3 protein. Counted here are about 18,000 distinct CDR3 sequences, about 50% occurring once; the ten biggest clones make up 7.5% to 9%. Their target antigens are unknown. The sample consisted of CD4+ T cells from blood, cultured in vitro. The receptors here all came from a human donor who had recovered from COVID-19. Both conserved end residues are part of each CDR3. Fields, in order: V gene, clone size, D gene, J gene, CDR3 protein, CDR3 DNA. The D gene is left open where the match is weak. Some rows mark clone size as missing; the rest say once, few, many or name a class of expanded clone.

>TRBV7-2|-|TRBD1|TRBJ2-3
CASSRQGPTDTQYF
TGTGCCAGCAGCCGACAGGGGCCAACAGATACGCAGTATTTT
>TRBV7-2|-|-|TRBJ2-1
CASSLSVLSNGEQFF
TGTGCCAGCAGCTTATCGGTCTTGAGTAATGGGGAGCAGTTCTTC
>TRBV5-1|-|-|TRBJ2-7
CASSLAAGVDPYEQYF
TGCGCCAGCAGCTTGGCAGCAGGGGTCGATCCCTACGAGCAGTACTTC
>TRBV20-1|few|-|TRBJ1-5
CSAQQPGGNQPQHF
TGCAGTGCCCAGCAACCCGGGGGCAATCAGCCCCAGCATTTT
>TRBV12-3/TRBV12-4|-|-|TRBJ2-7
CASTDQAAYEQYF
TGTGCCAGCACAGACCAGGCGGCTTACGAGCAGTACTTC
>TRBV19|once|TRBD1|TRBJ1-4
CASTPTGANEKLFF
TGTGCCAGTACCCCGACAGGGGCAAATGAAAAACTGTTTTTT
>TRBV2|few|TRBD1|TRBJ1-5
CASNRGSGQPQHF
TGTGCCAGCAACAGGGGTTCAGGCCAGCCCCAGCATTTT
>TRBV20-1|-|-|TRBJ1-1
CSASFIQGTEAFF
TGCAGTGCTAGCTTTATACAGGGTACTGAAGCTTTCTTT
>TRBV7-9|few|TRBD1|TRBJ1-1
CASSLGQGDTEAFF
TGTGCCAGCAGCTTGGGACAGGGGGACACTGAAGCTTTCTTT
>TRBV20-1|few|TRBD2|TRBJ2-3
CSAGQLAGGRADTQYF
TGCAGTGCTGGCCAACTAGCGGGAGGACGCGCAGATACGCAGTATTTT
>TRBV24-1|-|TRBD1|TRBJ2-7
CATSDPGTGEYEQYF
TGTGCCACCAGTGATCCCGGGACAGGGGAGTACGAGCAGTACTTC
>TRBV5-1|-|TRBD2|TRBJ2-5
CASSPLIKLAGVSETQYF
TGCGCCAGCAGCCCATTAATAAAACTAGCGGGAGTTAGCGAGACCCAGTACTTC
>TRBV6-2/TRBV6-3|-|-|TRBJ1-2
CASSRLDTRFKPYGYTF
TGTGCCAGCAGCCGACTGGACACTCGTTTCAAACCCTATGGCTACACCTTC
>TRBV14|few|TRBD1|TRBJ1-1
CASSGQGWTEAFF
TGTGCCAGCAGCGGACAGGGGTGGACTGAAGCTTTCTTT
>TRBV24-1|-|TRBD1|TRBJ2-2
CATSDSRTGNTGELFF
TGTGCCACCAGTGATTCGCGGACAGGGAACACCGGGGAGCTGTTTTTT
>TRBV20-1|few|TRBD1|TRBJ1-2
CSAYGQGQDGYTF
TGCAGTGCTTACGGACAGGGACAGGATGGCTACACCTTC
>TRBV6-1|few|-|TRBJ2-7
CASEGFFSSYEQYF
TGTGCCAGCGAGGGGTTTTTTAGCTCCTACGAGCAGTACTTC
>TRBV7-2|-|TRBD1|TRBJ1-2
CASSLRGQGGDGYTF
TGTGCCAGCAGCTTAAGGGGGCAGGGGGGTGATGGCTACACCTTC
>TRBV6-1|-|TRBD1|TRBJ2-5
CASSPGQGGFQETQYF
TGTGCCAGCAGCCCGGGACAGGGAGGGTTCCAAGAGACCCAGTACTTC
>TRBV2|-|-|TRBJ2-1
CASRDQDNEQFF
TGTGCCAGCAGGGACCAGGACAATGAGCAGTTCTTC
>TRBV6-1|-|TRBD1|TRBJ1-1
CAIQGALIANTEAFF
TGTGCCATTCAGGGGGCACTGATAGCGAACACTGAAGCTTTCTTT
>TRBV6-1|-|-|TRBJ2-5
CASSPERGGTQYF
TGTGCCAGCAGTCCCGAGAGGGGAGGGACCCAGTACTTC
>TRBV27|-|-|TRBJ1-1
CASSFKEETEAFF
TGTGCCAGCAGTTTTAAGGAGGAAACTGAAGCTTTCTTT
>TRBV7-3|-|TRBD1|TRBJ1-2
CASSPGTGGSWGYTF
TGTGCCAGCAGCCCTGGGACAGGGGGTTCGTGGGGCTACACCTTC
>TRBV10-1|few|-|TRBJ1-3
CASSESFGETGNTIYF
TGCGCCAGCAGTGAGTCCTTCGGGGAAACTGGAAACACCATATATTTT
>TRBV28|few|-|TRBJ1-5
CASTPEGKGNQPQHF
TGTGCCAGCACCCCGGAGGGAAAAGGCAATCAGCCCCAGCATTTT
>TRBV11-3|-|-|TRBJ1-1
CASRGQPNTEAFF
TGTGCCAGCAGGGGACAACCGAACACTGAAGCTTTCTTT
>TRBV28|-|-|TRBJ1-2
CASSSPGGYGYTF
TGTGCCAGCAGTTCCCCCGGGGGCTATGGCTACACCTTC
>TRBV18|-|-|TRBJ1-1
CASSPVPTLNTEAFF
TGTGCCAGCTCACCAGTTCCGACCTTGAACACTGAAGCTTTCTTT
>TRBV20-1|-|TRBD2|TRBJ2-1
CSARRATGGPGEQFF
TGCAGTGCTAGAAGGGCTACGGGAGGGCCTGGTGAGCAGTTCTTC
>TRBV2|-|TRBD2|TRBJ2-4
CASRGLAGINIQYF
TGTGCCAGCCGCGGACTAGCGGGAATAAACATTCAGTACTTC
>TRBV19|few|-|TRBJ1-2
CASSIFPGRFYGYTF
TGTGCCAGTAGTATCTTTCCCGGGAGGTTCTATGGCTACACCTTC
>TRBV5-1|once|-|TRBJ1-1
CASSSPYPGRRMDTEAFF
TGCGCCAGCAGCTCTCCTTACCCAGGGAGGAGAATGGACACTGAAGCTTTCTTT
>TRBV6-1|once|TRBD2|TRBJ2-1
CASKRGVVNEQFF
TGTGCCAGCAAACGGGGGGTAGTGAATGAGCAGTTCTTC
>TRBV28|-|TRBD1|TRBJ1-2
CASTTTGAINYGYTF
TGTGCCAGCACGACGACAGGGGCGATTAACTATGGCTACACCTTC
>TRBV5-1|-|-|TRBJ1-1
CASSLFGVGMNTEAFF
TGCGCCAGCAGCTTATTCGGGGTTGGCATGAACACTGAAGCTTTCTTT
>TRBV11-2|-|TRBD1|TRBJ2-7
CASSLGQPLGEQYF
TGTGCCAGCAGCTTGGGACAGCCTCTGGGCGAGCAGTACTTC
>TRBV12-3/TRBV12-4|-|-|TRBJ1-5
CASSRSGRLENQPQHF
TGTGCCAGCAGTAGATCCGGGCGGTTGGAAAATCAGCCCCAGCATTTT
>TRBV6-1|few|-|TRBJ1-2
CASSRRGFGYTF
TGTGCCAGCAGTCGTCGTGGGTTTGGCTACACCTTC